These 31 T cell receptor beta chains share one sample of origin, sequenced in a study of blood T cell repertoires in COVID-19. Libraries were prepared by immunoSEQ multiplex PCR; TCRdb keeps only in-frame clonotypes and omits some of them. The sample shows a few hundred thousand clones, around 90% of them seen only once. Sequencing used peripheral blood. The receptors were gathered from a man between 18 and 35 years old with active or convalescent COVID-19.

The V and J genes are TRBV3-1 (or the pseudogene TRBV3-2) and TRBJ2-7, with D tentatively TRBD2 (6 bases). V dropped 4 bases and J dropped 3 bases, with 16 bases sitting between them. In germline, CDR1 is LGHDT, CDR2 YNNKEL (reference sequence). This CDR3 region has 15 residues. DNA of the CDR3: TGTGCCAGCAGCCGTGGAGGAGGGTCCCTCTACGAGCAGTACTTC. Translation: CASSRGGGSLYEQYF.

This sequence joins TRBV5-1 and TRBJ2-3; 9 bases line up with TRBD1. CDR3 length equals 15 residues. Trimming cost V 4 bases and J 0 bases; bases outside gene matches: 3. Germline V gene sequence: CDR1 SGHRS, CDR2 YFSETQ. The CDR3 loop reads CASSPGQGSTDTQYF. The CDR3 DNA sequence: TGCGCCAGCAGCCCGGGACAGGGTAGCACAGATACGCAGTATTTT. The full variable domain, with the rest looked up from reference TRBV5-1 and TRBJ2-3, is KAGVTQTPRYLIKTRGQQVTLSCSPISGHRSVSWYQQTPGQGLQFLFEYFSETQRNKGNFPGRFSGRQFSNSRSEMNVSTLELGDSALYLCASSPGQGSTDTQYFGPGTRLTVL.

The CDR3 nucleotides are TGTGCCAGCCAACAGGGCGAAGATACGCAGTATTTT. This encodes CASQQGEDTQYF. This rearrangement joins TRBV5-4 to TRBJ2-3; the D gene is possibly TRBD1 (6 bases). The CDR3 is 12 amino acids. Trimming removed 7 bases from V and 5 bases from J, with 11 bases in between. In germline, CDR1 is SGHNT, CDR2 YYREEE (reference sequence).

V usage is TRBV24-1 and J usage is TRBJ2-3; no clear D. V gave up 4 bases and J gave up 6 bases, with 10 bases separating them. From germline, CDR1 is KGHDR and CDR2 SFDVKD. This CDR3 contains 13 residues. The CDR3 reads CATSDPLGDTQYF. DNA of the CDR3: TGTGCCACCAGTGACCCACTCGGGGATACGCAGTATTTT.

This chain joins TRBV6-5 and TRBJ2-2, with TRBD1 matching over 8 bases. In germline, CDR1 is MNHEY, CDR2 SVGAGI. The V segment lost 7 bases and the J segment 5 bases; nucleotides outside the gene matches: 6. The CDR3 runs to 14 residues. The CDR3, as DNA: TGTGCCAGCACCGGACAGGGAGGAACCGGGGAGCTGTTTTTT. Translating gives CASTGQGGTGELFF.

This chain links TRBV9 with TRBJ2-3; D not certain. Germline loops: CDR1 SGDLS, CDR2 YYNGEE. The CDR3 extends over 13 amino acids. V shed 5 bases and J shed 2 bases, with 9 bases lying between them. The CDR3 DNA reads TGTGCCAGCAGTGGGCACTCCACAGATACGCAGTATTTT. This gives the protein CASSGHSTDTQYF.

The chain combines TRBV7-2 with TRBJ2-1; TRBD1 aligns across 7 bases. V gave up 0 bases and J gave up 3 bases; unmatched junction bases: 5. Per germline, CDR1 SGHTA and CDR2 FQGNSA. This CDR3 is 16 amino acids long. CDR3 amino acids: CASSLALGGRYNEQFF. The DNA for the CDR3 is TGTGCCAGCAGCTTAGCGCTAGGGGGCCGCTACAATGAGCAGTTCTTC.

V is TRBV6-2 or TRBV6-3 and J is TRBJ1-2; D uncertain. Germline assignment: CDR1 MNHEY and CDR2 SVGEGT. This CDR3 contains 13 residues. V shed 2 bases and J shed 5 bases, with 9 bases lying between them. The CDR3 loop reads CASSYEAGYGYTF. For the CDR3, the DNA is TGTGCCAGCAGTTACGAGGCCGGGTATGGCTACACCTTC.

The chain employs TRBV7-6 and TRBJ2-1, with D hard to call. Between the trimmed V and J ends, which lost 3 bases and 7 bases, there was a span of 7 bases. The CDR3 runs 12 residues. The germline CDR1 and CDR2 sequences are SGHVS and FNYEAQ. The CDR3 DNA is TGTGCCAGCAGCTTGGCGGATAATGAGCAGTTCTTC. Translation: CASSLADNEQFF.

The CDR3 sequence is CAGGRDISYEQYF. CDR3 bases: TGTGCCGGCGGCCGGGACATCTCCTACGAGCAGTACTTC. The gene calls are TRBV11-1 and TRBJ2-7; a weak D match, TRBD1 (6 bases). The germline gives CDR1 SGHAT, CDR2 FQDESV (reference sequence). The V and J ends lost 11 bases and 0 bases respectively, with 14 bases between them. The CDR3 spans 13 residues.

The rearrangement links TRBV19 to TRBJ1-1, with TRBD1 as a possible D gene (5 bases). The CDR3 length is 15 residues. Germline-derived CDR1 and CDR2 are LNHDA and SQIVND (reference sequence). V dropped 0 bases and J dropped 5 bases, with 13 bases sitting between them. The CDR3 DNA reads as TGTGCCAGTAGTATAGACCTCAACCGGGGGACTGAAGCTTTCTTT. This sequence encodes CASSIDLNRGTEAFF.

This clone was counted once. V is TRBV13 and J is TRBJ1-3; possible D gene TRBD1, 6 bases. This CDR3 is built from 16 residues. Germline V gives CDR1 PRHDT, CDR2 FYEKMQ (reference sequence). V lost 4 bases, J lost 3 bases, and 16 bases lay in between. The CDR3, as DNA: TGTGCCAGCAGCTCGATGACAGGAGGCGGTGGAAACACCATATATTTT. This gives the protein CASSSMTGGGGNTIYF.

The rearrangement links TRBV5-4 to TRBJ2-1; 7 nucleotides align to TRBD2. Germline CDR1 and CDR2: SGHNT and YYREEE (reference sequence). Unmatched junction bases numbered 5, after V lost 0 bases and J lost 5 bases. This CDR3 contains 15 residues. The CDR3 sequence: CASSLAASGNNEQFF. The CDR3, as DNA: TGTGCCAGCAGCTTGGCGGCTAGCGGAAACAATGAGCAGTTCTTC.

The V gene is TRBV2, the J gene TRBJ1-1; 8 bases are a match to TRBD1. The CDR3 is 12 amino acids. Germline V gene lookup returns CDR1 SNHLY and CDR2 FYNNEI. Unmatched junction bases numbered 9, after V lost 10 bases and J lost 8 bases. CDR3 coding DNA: TGTGCCACCCCTAGCGCAGGGGGCGAAGCTTTCTTT. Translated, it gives CATPSAGGEAFF.

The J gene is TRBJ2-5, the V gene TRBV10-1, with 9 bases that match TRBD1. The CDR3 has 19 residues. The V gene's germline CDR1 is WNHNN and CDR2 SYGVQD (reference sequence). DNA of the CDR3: TGCCTACCTGTAGCCTTGTCAGCTCGCGGACAGGGGCTAATCGGGACCCAGTACTTC. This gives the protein CLPVALSARGQGLIGTQYF.

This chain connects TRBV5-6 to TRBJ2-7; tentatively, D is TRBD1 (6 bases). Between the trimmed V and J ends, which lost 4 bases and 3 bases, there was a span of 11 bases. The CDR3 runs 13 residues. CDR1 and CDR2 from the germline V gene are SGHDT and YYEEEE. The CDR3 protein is CASSVDRNYEQYF. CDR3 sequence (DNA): TGTGCCAGCAGCGTGGACAGAAACTACGAGCAGTACTTC. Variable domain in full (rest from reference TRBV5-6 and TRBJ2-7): DAGVTQSPTHLIKTRGQQVTLRCSPKSGHDTVSWYQQALGQGPQFIFQYYEEEERQRGNFPDRFSGHQFPNYSSELNVNALLLGDSALYLCASSVDRNYEQYFGPGTRLTVT.

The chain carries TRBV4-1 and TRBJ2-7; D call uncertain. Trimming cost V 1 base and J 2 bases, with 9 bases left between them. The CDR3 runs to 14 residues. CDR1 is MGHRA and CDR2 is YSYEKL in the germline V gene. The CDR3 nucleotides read TGCGCCAGCAGCCAAGTTGGTCGAGCCTACGAGCAGTACTTC. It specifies CASSQVGRAYEQYF.

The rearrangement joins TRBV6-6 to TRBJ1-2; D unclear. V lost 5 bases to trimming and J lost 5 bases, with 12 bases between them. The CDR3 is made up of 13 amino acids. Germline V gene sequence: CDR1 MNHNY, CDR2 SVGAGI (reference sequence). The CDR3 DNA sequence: TGTGCCAGCAGTACCGGGTCTTCATATGGCTACACCTTC. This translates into CASSTGSSYGYTF.

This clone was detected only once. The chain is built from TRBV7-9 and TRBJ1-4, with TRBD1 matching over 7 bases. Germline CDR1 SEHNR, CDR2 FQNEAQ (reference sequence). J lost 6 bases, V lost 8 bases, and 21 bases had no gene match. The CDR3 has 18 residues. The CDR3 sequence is CASSANRGFIEVYEKLFF. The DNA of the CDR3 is TGTGCCAGCTCTGCTAACAGGGGTTTCATTGAGGTTTATGAAAAACTGTTTTTT. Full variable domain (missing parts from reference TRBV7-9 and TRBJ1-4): DTGVSQNPRHKITKRGQNVTFRCDPISEHNRLYWYRQTLGQGPEFLTYFQNEAQLEKSRLLSDRFSAERPKGSFSTLEIQRTEQGDSAMYLCASSANRGFIEVYEKLFFGSGTQLSVL.

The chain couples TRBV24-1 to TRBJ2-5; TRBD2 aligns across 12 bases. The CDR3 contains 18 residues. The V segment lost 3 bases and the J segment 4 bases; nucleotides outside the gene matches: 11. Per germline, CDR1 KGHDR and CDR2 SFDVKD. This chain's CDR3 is CATSDARLAGEGGETQYF. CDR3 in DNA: TGTGCCACCAGTGATGCCCGACTAGCGGGGGAGGGCGGAGAGACCCAGTACTTC.

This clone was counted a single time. CDR3 nucleotides: TGTGCCAGCAGCCAAGATCTCGGGACACCCGAAAAACTGTTTTTT. Protein: CASSQDLGTPEKLFF. The chain employs TRBV3-1 (or the pseudogene TRBV3-2) and TRBJ1-4; possibly TRBD1 for D (6 bases). The CDR3 consists of 15 residues. V lost 0 bases to trimming and J lost 8 bases, with 13 bases between them. The germline CDR1 and CDR2 sequences are LGHDT and YNNKEL (reference sequence).

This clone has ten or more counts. CDR3 coding DNA: TGTGCCAGCAGTGAAGGTTCGGGACAGGGCAATCAGCCCCAGCATTTT. Protein product: CASSEGSGQGNQPQHF. This chain connects TRBV6-1 to TRBJ1-5, with 8 bases fitting TRBD1. This CDR3 region has 16 residues. CDR1 is MNHNS, CDR2 SASEGT, per germline. The V segment lost 1 base and the J segment 2 bases; nucleotides outside the gene matches: 4.

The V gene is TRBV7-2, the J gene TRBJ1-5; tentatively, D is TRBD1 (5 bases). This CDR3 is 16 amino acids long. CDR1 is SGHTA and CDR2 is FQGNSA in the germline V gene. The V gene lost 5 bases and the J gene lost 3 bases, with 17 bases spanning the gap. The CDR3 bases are TGTGCCAGCAGCCCCCAGGCAGGACACACCAATCAGCCCCAGCATTTT. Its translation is CASSPQAGHTNQPQHF.

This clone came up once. CDR3 sequence: CASSTSGGRSDTQYF. Written as DNA, the CDR3 is TGCGCCAGCAGTACATCGGGGGGGAGGTCAGATACGCAGTATTTT. This chain uses TRBV10-1 with TRBJ2-3; 8 bases fit TRBD2. Germline values: CDR1 WNHNN, CDR2 SYGVQD (reference sequence). The V and J ends lost 5 bases and 4 bases, in that order; junction bases with no gene match: 8. The CDR3 is made up of 15 amino acids.

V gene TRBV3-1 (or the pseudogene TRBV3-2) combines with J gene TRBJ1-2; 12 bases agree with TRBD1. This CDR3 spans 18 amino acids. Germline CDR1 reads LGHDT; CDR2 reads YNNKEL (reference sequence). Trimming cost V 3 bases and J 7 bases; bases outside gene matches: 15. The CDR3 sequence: CASSQVGTGGVQTSGYTF. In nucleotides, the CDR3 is TGTGCCAGCAGCCAGGTCGGGACAGGGGGCGTTCAAACTAGTGGCTACACCTTC.

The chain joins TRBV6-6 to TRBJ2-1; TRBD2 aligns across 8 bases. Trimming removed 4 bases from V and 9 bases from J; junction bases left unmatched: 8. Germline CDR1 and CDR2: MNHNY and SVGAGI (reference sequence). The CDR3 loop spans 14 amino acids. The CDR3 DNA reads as TGTGCCAGCAGTTCGGCTCAGCGGGGGACTGAGCAGTTCTTC. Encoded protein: CASSSAQRGTEQFF.

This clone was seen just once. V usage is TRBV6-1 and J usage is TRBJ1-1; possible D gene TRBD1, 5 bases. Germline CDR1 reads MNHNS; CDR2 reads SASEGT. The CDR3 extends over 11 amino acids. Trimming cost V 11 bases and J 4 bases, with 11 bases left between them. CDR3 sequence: CAGGRGTEAFF. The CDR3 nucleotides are TGTGCCGGCGGGAGGGGCACTGAAGCTTTCTTT.

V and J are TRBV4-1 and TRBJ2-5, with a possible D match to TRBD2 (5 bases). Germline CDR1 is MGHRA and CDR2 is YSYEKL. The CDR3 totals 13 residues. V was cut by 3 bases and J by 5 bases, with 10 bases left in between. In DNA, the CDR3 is TGCGCCAGCAGCCACGGGGTATACGAGACCCAGTACTTC. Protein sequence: CASSHGVYETQYF.

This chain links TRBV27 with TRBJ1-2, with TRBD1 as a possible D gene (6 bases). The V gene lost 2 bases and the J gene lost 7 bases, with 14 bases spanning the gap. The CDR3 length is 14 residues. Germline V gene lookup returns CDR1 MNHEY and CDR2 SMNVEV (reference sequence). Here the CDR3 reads CASSLQQGLAGYTF. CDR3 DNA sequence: TGTGCCAGCAGTTTACAACAGGGTTTGGCTGGCTACACCTTC.

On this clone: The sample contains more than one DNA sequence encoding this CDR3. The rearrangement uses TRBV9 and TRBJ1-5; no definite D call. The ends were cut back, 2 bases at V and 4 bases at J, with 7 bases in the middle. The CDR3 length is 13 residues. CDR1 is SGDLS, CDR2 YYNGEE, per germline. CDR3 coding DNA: TGTGCCAGCAGCGTGGCCCCAAATCAGCCCCAGCATTTT. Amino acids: CASSVAPNQPQHF.

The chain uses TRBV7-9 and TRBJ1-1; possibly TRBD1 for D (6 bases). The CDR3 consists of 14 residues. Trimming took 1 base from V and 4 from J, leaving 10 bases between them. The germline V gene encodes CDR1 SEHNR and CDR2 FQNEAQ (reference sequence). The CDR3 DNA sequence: TGTGCCAGCAGCTTAGTTCAGGGGCTCACTGAAGCTTTCTTT. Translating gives CASSLVQGLTEAFF.